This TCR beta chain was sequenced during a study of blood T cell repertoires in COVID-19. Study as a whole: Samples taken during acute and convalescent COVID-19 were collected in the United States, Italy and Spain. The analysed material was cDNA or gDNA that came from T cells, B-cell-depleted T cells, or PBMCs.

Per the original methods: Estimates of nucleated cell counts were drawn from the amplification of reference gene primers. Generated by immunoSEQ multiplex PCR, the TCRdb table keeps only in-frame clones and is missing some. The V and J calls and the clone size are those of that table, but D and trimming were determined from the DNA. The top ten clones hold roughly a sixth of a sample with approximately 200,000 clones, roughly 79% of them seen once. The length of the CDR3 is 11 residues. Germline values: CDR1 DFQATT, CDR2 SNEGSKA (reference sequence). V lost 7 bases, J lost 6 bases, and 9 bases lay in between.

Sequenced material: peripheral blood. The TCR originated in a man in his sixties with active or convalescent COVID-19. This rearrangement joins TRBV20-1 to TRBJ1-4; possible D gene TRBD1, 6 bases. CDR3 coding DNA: TGCAGTGTGGCAGGGGATGAAAAACTGTTTTTT. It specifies CSVAGDEKLFF.